Detailed here is one T cell receptor (beta chain). Source study methods: Reference gene primer amplification in the assay estimated nucleated cell counts. TCRdb's table, derived via immunoSEQ multiplex PCR, lists solely in-frame clones and lacks some. The V and J calls and clone size come from that table; D and trimming were worked out from the DNA. The repertoire consists of a few hundred thousand clones, with roughly nine tenths occurring once and the leading ten covering 3.6%. These data belong to a study of blood T cell repertoires in COVID-19. As for the study in general: From the United States, Italy and Spain came samples of acute and convalescent COVID-19.

Germline loops: CDR1 SNHLY, CDR2 FYNNEI. The CDR3 contains 13 residues. V gave up 6 bases and J gave up 8 bases; unmatched junction bases: 6. The specimen was peripheral blood. The TCR originated in a man between 18 and 29 years old with active or convalescent COVID-19. The chain combines TRBV2 with TRBJ2-4, with 8 nucleotides matching TRBD1. CDR3 amino acids: CASSGQGRDIQYF. The CDR3 DNA sequence: TGTGCCAGCAGCGGACAGGGAAGGGACATTCAGTACTTC.